This entry features one T cell receptor (beta chain) sequence. TCRdb's table, derived via immunoSEQ multiplex PCR, lists solely in-frame clones and lacks some. Of approximately 45,000 clones detected, around 97% appear once; the ten largest clones hold about 0.38%. V lost 8 bases and J 2 bases, leaving 13 bases between the germline ends. CDR1 and CDR2 (germline): MNHNY, SVGAGI (reference sequence). CDR3 length: 14 amino acids. This entry is derived from a study of technical replicates of blood from a handful of donors. Sequencing input: T cells isolated from PBMCs. The V and J genes are TRBV6-6 and TRBJ1-5; D is ambiguous. The receptor comes from a human donor in good health. CDR3 protein: CASEREVGNQPQHF. The CDR3 DNA reads as TGTGCCAGCGAAAGGGAGGTTGGCAATCAGCCCCAGCATTTT.